These 17 T cell receptor beta chains were all obtained from the same sample, sequenced in a study of identifying expanded T cells in peripheral blood. Method: immunoSEQ multiplex PCR; TCRdb's copy keeps in-frame clones and lacks some. The sample carries about 82,000 clones, about 87% recorded once. The sample comprised blood. The receptors shown here come from a person aged 18-70 years in good health.

The V and J genes are TRBV6-1 and TRBJ2-1; 10 positions agree with TRBD1. After removal of 3 bases from V and 8 bases from J, the junction contained 7 bases not matched to a gene. Germline-derived CDR1 and CDR2 are MNHNS and SASEGT. The CDR3 covers 15 residues. DNA of the CDR3: TGTGCCAGCAGTGACCTGGGACAGGGGTTTTATGAGCAGTTCTTC. This sequence encodes CASSDLGQGFYEQFF.

The V call is TRBV27, the J call TRBJ1-2; 10 bases match TRBD1. V trimming: 5 bases; J trimming: 6 bases; junction bases outside the gene matches: 9. This CDR3 comprises 15 residues. Per the germline V gene, CDR1 is MNHEY and CDR2 is SMNVEV (reference sequence). The CDR3 here is CASSRQDRGLHGYTF. The CDR3 bases are TGTGCCAGCAGTCGCCAGGACAGGGGGTTGCATGGCTACACCTTC.

V gene TRBV2 combines with J gene TRBJ2-1, with a possible D match to TRBD2 (6 bases). The V gene's germline CDR1 is SNHLY and CDR2 FYNNEI. Trimming left V 6 bases short and J 3 bases short, with 9 bases between. This CDR3 is built from 13 residues. CDR3 bases: TGTGCCAGCAGGGGACTTAGCTACAATGAGCAGTTCTTC. Protein product: CASRGLSYNEQFF.

The genes are TRBV7-9 and TRBJ1-3, with 9 bases matching TRBD1. J was trimmed by 7 bases and V by 4 bases; bases with no gene match: 14. In germline, CDR1 is SEHNR, CDR2 FQNEAQ (reference sequence). This CDR3 has 17 residues. The DNA for the CDR3 is TGTGCCAGCAGCTCAAACAGGGGGCGAGACGTTTGGAACACCATATATTTT. It yields the protein CASSSNRGRDVWNTIYF. The full variable domain, with the rest looked up from reference TRBV7-9 and TRBJ1-3, is DTGVSQNPRHKITKRGQNVTFRCDPISEHNRLYWYRQTLGQGPEFLTYFQNEAQLEKSRLLSDRFSAERPKGSFSTLEIQRTEQGDSAMYLCASSSNRGRDVWNTIYFGEGSWLTVV.

The rearrangement joins TRBV7-2 to TRBJ1-1, with D possibly TRBD1 on 5 matching bases. Germline values: CDR1 SGHTA, CDR2 FQGNSA. V was pared by 6 bases and J by 4 bases, with 15 bases between. The CDR3 length is 14 residues. In nucleotides, the CDR3 is TGTGCCAGCAGACTTCAGCAGGGTGGCACTGAAGCTTTCTTT. Translating it yields CASRLQQGGTEAFF.

This chain joins TRBV6-1 and TRBJ1-4; D unclear. Germline-derived CDR1 and CDR2 are MNHNS and SASEGT. The CDR3 runs 15 residues. V gave up 4 bases and J gave up 8 bases, with 17 bases separating them. The CDR3 bases are TGTGCCAGCAGTGTTGGTTTAACAAACGGGGAAAAACTGTTTTTT. This encodes CASSVGLTNGEKLFF.

This chain connects TRBV7-8 to TRBJ1-2; D gene unclear. Trimming removed 1 base from V and 4 bases from J, with 10 bases in between. The CDR3 extends over 14 amino acids. Germline loops: CDR1 SGHVS, CDR2 FQNEAQ. This CDR3 reads CASSLDFGGYGYTF. As DNA, the CDR3 is TGTGCCAGCAGCTTAGATTTCGGCGGCTATGGCTACACCTTC.

Concerning this clone: The sample contains more than one DNA sequence encoding this CDR3. V and J are TRBV5-1 and TRBJ2-5; D remains unclear. The CDR3 covers 11 residues. Germline V gives CDR1 SGHRS, CDR2 YFSETQ. V lost 5 bases and J lost 2, with 4 bases in between. CDR3 sequence: CASREQETQYF. The CDR3 DNA reads as TGCGCCAGCAGAGAACAAGAGACCCAGTACTTC.

The CDR3 region has the DNA TGTGCCAGTAGTATCATTCAAGGCCTCACAGATACGCAGTATTTT. Translation gives CASSIIQGLTDTQYF. This chain links TRBV19 with TRBJ2-3; D call uncertain. Germline assignment: CDR1 LNHDA and CDR2 SQIVND (reference sequence). V dropped 3 bases and J dropped 2 bases, with 12 bases sitting between them. The CDR3 covers 15 residues. The full variable domain, with the rest looked up from reference TRBV19 and TRBJ2-3, is DGGITQSPKYLFRKEGQNVTLSCEQNLNHDAMYWYRQDPGQGLRLIYYSQIVNDFQKGDIAEGYSVSREKKESFPLTVTSAQKNPTAFYLCASSIIQGLTDTQYFGPGTRLTVL.

This clone is medium-sized in the sample. The chain has TRBV11-2 and TRBJ2-7, with D possibly matching TRBD1 (7 bases). CDR3 length: 15 residues. The germline V gene encodes CDR1 SGHAT and CDR2 FQNNGV. V lost 5 bases, J lost 6 bases, and 20 bases lay in between. The CDR3 protein is CASSPQGGVPREQYF. In DNA, the CDR3 is TGTGCCAGCAGCCCCCAGGGGGGAGTTCCCCGCGAGCAGTACTTC.

The chain joins TRBV5-1 to TRBJ1-1, with 9 bases matching TRBD1. The CDR3 consists of 16 residues. Trimming removed 2 bases from V and 5 bases from J; junction bases left unmatched: 10. CDR1 is SGHRS, CDR2 YFSETQ, per germline. This CDR3 is CASSFGETGGRTEAFF. The CDR3 DNA reads TGCGCCAGCAGCTTCGGGGAGACAGGGGGTCGGACTGAAGCTTTCTTT.

The chain couples TRBV6-6 to TRBJ1-6, with 7 nucleotides matching TRBD1. Unmatched junction bases numbered 8, after V lost 0 bases and J lost 9 bases. Germline-derived CDR1 and CDR2 are MNHNY and SVGAGI (reference sequence). The CDR3 runs 16 residues. The CDR3 loop is CASSYSTGTKGSPLHF. Here the CDR3 DNA reads TGTGCCAGCAGTTACTCGACAGGGACTAAGGGTTCACCCCTCCACTTT.

The rearrangement joins TRBV5-8 to TRBJ2-1; D unclear. CDR1 is SGHTS, CDR2 YDEGEE, per germline. This CDR3 has 14 amino acids. V lost 1 base to trimming and J lost 10 bases, with 15 bases between them. The CDR3: CASSLYSGGKEQFF. CDR3 sequence (DNA): TGTGCCAGCAGCTTGTATTCTGGTGGGAAAGAGCAGTTCTTC.

The CDR3 here is CASSKGLAGPYEQYF. The CDR3, as DNA: TGTGCCAGCAGTAAGGGACTAGCGGGACCGTACGAGCAGTACTTC. The chain carries TRBV6-6 and TRBJ2-7; 13 bases match TRBD2. The length of the CDR3 is 15 residues. CDR1 is MNHNY, CDR2 SVGAGI, per germline (reference sequence). J lost 4 bases, V lost 5 bases, and 5 bases had no gene match.

The CDR3 spells CASSPGTNTEAFF. Here the CDR3 DNA reads TGCGCCAGCAGCCCTGGTACGAACACTGAAGCTTTCTTT. The chain recombines TRBV5-1 with TRBJ1-1, with no clear D. Germline CDR1 is SGHRS and CDR2 is YFSETQ. The CDR3 runs to 13 residues. The V gene lost 4 bases and the J gene lost 1 base, with 8 bases spanning the gap.

J is TRBJ2-7 and V is TRBV19; D possibly corresponds to TRBD2 (6 bases). The germline V gene has CDR1 LNHDA and CDR2 SQIVND (reference sequence). V dropped 4 bases and J dropped 0 bases, with 10 bases sitting between them. The CDR3 extends over 14 amino acids. The chain's CDR3 is CASSRPGGSYEQYF. The CDR3 nucleotides read TGTGCCAGTAGTAGGCCCGGGGGCTCCTACGAGCAGTACTTC.

In its sample, this clone was seen a few times. The chain carries TRBV7-2 and TRBJ1-1; D is undetermined. The CDR3 is 14 amino acids. V lost 6 bases and J lost 1, with 12 bases in between. Germline loops: CDR1 SGHTA, CDR2 FQGNSA. CDR3 loop: CASSSTVRNTEAFF. CDR3 coding DNA: TGTGCCAGCAGTTCCACTGTCAGGAACACTGAAGCTTTCTTT.